The 21 T cell receptor beta chains below were found in one sample sequenced in a study of T cells after posttransplantation cyclophosphamide. TCRdb's copy holds only in-frame clones and misses some; the assay was immunoSEQ multiplex PCR. This sample comprises about 24,000 clones, none seen once only. Sequenced input: PBMCs. All receptors derive from a woman in her fifties or sixties in good health, CMV-negative, and a related stem cell transplant donor.

This clone was observed many times. The CDR3 bases are TGTGCCAGCAGTTACTCGGCCAGGGCTAAGAACTATGGCTACACCTTC. Protein: CASSYSARAKNYGYTF. This sequence joins TRBV6-5 and TRBJ1-2, with D tentatively TRBD1 (5 bases). The CDR3 runs to 16 residues. V lost 0 bases and J 2 bases, leaving 13 bases between the germline ends. Looked up from germline, CDR1 is MNHEY and CDR2 is SVGAGI.

This clone turned up a few times. The V gene is TRBV9, the J gene TRBJ2-2; no clear D gene. The CDR3 is 15 amino acids. CDR1 and CDR2 (germline): SGDLS, YYNGEE. Trimming pared 3 bases from V and 3 bases from J, leaving 12 bases between. CDR3 amino acids: CASSAFLTHTGELFF. The CDR3 bases are TGTGCCAGCAGCGCCTTCCTGACACACACCGGGGAGCTGTTTTTT.

This clone was recorded at least ten times. J is TRBJ1-1 and V is TRBV6-1, with D maybe TRBD1 (6 bases). Germline loops: CDR1 MNHNS, CDR2 SASEGT. The V end lost 4 bases, the J end lost 1 base, and 10 bases lay between the germline ends. This CDR3 region has 14 residues. CDR3 sequence reads: CASSARGWNTEAFF. In DNA, the CDR3 is TGTGCCAGCAGTGCCAGGGGCTGGAACACTGAAGCTTTCTTT.

This CDR3 reads CASSLLVGEQFF. CDR3 bases: TGTGCCAGCAGTTTGTTAGTCGGTGAGCAGTTCTTC. The genes are TRBV27 and TRBJ2-1; D not resolved. Germline V gene sequence: CDR1 MNHEY, CDR2 SMNVEV (reference sequence). The V end lost 3 bases, the J end lost 9 bases, and 9 bases lay between the germline ends. The CDR3 is made up of 12 amino acids.

This sequence joins TRBV29-1 and TRBJ2-1; 7 nucleotides match TRBD2. This CDR3 has 16 residues. The junction had 6 bases not matched to a gene; V was cut back by 1 base and J by 0 bases. Germline CDR1 SQVTM, CDR2 ANQGSEA. Here the CDR3 DNA reads TGCAGCGTTGAAGGGGGACTACCGAGCTCCTACAATGAGCAGTTCTTC. Translation gives CSVEGGLPSSYNEQFF.

This clone was recorded at least ten times. The chain is built from TRBV5-1 and TRBJ2-1; D is unclear. Germline loops: CDR1 SGHRS, CDR2 YFSETQ. Trimming left V 4 bases short and J 5 bases short, with 13 bases between. This CDR3 has 14 amino acids. This CDR3 is CASSTSVLNNEQFF. The CDR3 DNA is TGCGCCAGCAGCACCTCGGTACTTAACAATGAGCAGTTCTTC.

This clone was detected many times. The chain is built from TRBV9 and TRBJ2-3; D is undetermined. Deletions cut 0 bases from V and 3 bases from J, with 2 bases between. The CDR3 is 12 amino acids. Germline V CDR1 and CDR2: SGDLS, YYNGEE. The CDR3 DNA follows: TGTGCCAGCAGCGTAGCTACAGATACGCAGTATTTT. Its protein product is CASSVATDTQYF.

This clone was seen many times. The gene calls are TRBV7-2 and TRBJ2-3; D remains unclear. The CDR3 sequence is 13 residues long. Between the trimmed V and J ends, which lost 1 base and 3 bases, there was a span of 5 bases. In germline, CDR1 is SGHTA, CDR2 FQGNSA. This CDR3 reads CASSLGQTDTQYF. Here the CDR3 DNA reads TGTGCCAGCAGCTTAGGGCAAACAGATACGCAGTATTTT. Looking up the rest from reference TRBV7-2 and TRBJ2-3 gives the full variable domain: GAGVSQSPSNKVTEKGKDVELRCDPISGHTALYWYRQSLGQGLEFLIYFQGNSAPDKSGLPSDRFSAERTGGSVSTLTIQRTQQEDSAVYLCASSLGQTDTQYFGPGTRLTVL.

This clone was picked up many times. This chain links TRBV15 with TRBJ2-1; 9 nucleotides match TRBD2. V shed 5 bases and J 9 bases; nucleotides not matched to a gene: 8. The CDR3 is 14 residues long. CDR1 is LNHNV and CDR2 is YYDKDF in the germline V gene (reference sequence). CDR3 in amino acids: CATSGGREGGEQFF. CDR3 nucleotide sequence: TGTGCCACCAGCGGGGGGCGGGAGGGCGGTGAGCAGTTCTTC.

There are many counts of this clone. J is TRBJ2-7 and V is TRBV29-1; TRBD2 agrees at 10 bases. Trimming removed 6 bases from V and 2 bases from J; junction bases left unmatched: 4. This CDR3 region has 13 residues. The germline CDR1 and CDR2 sequences are SQVTM and ANQGSEA. The CDR3 DNA is TGCAGCGTGATTGGACTAGCGGCCTACGAGCAGTACTTC. Its translation: CSVIGLAAYEQYF.

There are many counts of this clone. The rearrangement links TRBV6-6 to TRBJ2-1; 7 nucleotides agree with TRBD2. J gave up 2 bases and V 3 bases, and 4 bases lay outside the gene matches. From germline, CDR1 is MNHNY and CDR2 SVGAGI (reference sequence). The CDR3 covers 15 residues. The CDR3 region has the DNA TGTGCCAGCAGTTATCTAGCGGAACCCTACAATGAGCAGTTCTTC. It codes for CASSYLAEPYNEQFF.

This clone was recorded a few times. V usage is TRBV7-7 and J usage is TRBJ2-5; the match to TRBD1 covers 10 bases. Near its end, the DNA agrees better with TRBJ2-7, so the J call may be wrong. CDR1 and CDR2 from the germline V gene are SSHAT and FNYEAQ (reference sequence). The CDR3 totals 13 residues. The CDR3 protein is CASSRDRGYEQYF. For the CDR3, the DNA is TGTGCCAGCAGCCGGGACAGGGGCTACGAGCAGTACTTC.

There are many counts of this clone. The V call is TRBV28, the J call TRBJ1-2, with 8 positions matching TRBD1. CDR1 and CDR2 (germline): MDHEN, SYDVKM. V lost 2 bases and J lost 0; bases outside the gene matches: 5. The CDR3 loop spans 16 amino acids. The CDR3: CASSLSLGQANYGYTF. CDR3 DNA sequence: TGTGCCAGCAGTTTAAGCTTGGGACAGGCTAACTATGGCTACACCTTC.

This clone was seen ten or more times. V and J are TRBV6-5 and TRBJ2-1; D is possibly TRBD2 (5 bases). Germline CDR1 MNHEY, CDR2 SVGAGI. This CDR3 spans 16 amino acids. V lost 0 bases to trimming and J lost 6 bases, with 15 bases between them. The CDR3 DNA is TGTGCCAGCAGTTACTCCGTCGGGCGGGTTGGCAATGAGCAGTTCTTC. Protein sequence: CASSYSVGRVGNEQFF.

The sample holds many counts of this clone. V and J are TRBV27 and TRBJ2-3; no clear D gene. The CDR3 has 14 residues. The ends were cut back, 3 bases at V and 1 base at J, with 8 bases in the middle. Per the germline V gene, CDR1 is MNHEY and CDR2 is SMNVEV (reference sequence). This CDR3 reads CASSLWARTDTQYF. The CDR3 DNA reads TGTGCCAGCAGTTTGTGGGCTCGCACAGATACGCAGTATTTT.

This clone occurred many times. The V and J genes are TRBV5-6 and TRBJ2-7, with TRBD1 matching 10 bases. This CDR3 region has 13 residues. Germline values: CDR1 SGHDT, CDR2 YYEEEE. The trim removed 4 bases at V and 2 bases at J, leaving 0 bases unmatched. The CDR3 DNA reads as TGTGCCAGCAGCGACAGGGGGCCCTACGAGCAGTACGTC. This gives the protein CASSDRGPYEQYV.

The CDR3 sequence is CASSLLAHYNEQFF. The CDR3 bases are TGTGCCAGCAGCTTACTAGCGCACTACAATGAGCAGTTCTTC. The V and J genes are TRBV7-9 and TRBJ2-1; D is perhaps TRBD2 (6 bases). Germline V gene sequence: CDR1 SEHNR, CDR2 FQNEAQ (reference sequence). The CDR3 totals 14 residues. V lost 2 bases, J lost 3 bases, and 8 bases lay in between.

This clone has only a few counts. V and J are TRBV27 and TRBJ2-4; TRBD2 is a possible D gene (5 bases). The CDR3 consists of 15 residues. Between the trimmed V and J ends, which lost 4 bases and 4 bases, there was a span of 14 bases. From germline, CDR1 is MNHEY and CDR2 SMNVEV (reference sequence). The DNA for the CDR3 is TGTGCCAGCAGTTATGCGGGCGCCCTGAAAAACATTCAGTACTTC. Translated, it gives CASSYAGALKNIQYF.

This clone was detected many times. The rearrangement links TRBV18 to TRBJ2-3, with TRBD1 matching over 9 bases. V was pared by 4 bases and J by 1 base, with 3 bases of the junction left unmatched. Germline CDR1 is KGHSH and CDR2 is LQKENI. The CDR3 contains 15 residues. CDR3 in DNA: TGTGCCAGCTCACTTGGACAGGGGCGCACAGATACGCAGTATTTT. This gives the protein CASSLGQGRTDTQYF.

This clone appeared many times. The chain links TRBV5-4 to TRBJ2-5, with D possibly TRBD1 on 8 matching bases. CDR3 length: 16 residues. Germline loops: CDR1 SGHNT, CDR2 YYREEE (reference sequence). The germline V and J ends were trimmed by 2 bases and 4 bases, with 18 bases remaining between them. CDR3 DNA: TGTGCCAGCAGCTTTGGTGGACAGGGACTACGAGAGACCCAGTACTTC. Translated, it gives CASSFGGQGLRETQYF. The whole variable domain, remainder taken from reference TRBV5-4 and TRBJ2-5, is ETGVTQSPTHLIKTRGQQVTLRCSSQSGHNTVSWYQQALGQGPQFIFQYYREEENGRGNFPPRFSGLQFPNYSSELNVNALELDDSALYLCASSFGGQGLRETQYFGPGTRLLVL.

This clone was observed at least ten times. The chain carries TRBV4-2 and TRBJ1-3, with D perhaps TRBD1 (5 bases). This CDR3 has 15 residues. Trimming removed 1 base at V and 4 bases at J, with 11 bases between. Germline assignment: CDR1 LGHNA and CDR2 YNFKEQ. The CDR3 DNA is TGTGCCAGCAGCCAAGGGGGCAATTTCGGAAACACCATATATTTT. It codes for CASSQGGNFGNTIYF.